This entry concerns a single TCR beta chain. This sample is drawn from a study of human versus mouse CDR3 diversity and MHC coevolution. Germline CDR1 GTSNPN, CDR2 SVGIG (reference sequence). The CDR3 consists of 13 residues. Between the trimmed V and J ends, which lost 3 bases and 4 bases, there was a span of 10 bases. Method: immunoSEQ multiplex PCR; TCRdb's copy keeps in-frame clones and lacks some. This table has about 77,000 clones, about nine tenths appearing once. The source is a person aged 30-69 years in good health. This chain connects TRBV30 to TRBJ2-1; D possibly corresponds to TRBD2 (6 bases). Sequencing input: naive CD4+ T cells from blood. Subset in this sample: CD45RO-negative CD62L-positive naive CD4 T cells. CDR3 nucleotide sequence: TGTGCCTGGAGCCCAGGGACTTACAATGAGCAGTTCTTC. Translation: CAWSPGTYNEQFF.